Listed here is a single T cell receptor beta chain. This specimen belongs to a study of blood T cell repertoires in COVID-19. On the study more broadly: Italy, Spain and the United States were the sources of the convalescent and acute COVID-19 samples. T cells, B-cell-depleted T cells, or PBMCs supplied cDNA or gDNA.

CDR1 is MNHEY and CDR2 is SVGAGI in the germline V gene. V gave up 6 bases and J gave up 2 bases; unmatched junction bases: 4. This CDR3 has 14 residues. Per the original data handling: Amplification of reference gene primers was used by the study to estimate nucleated cell counts. Using immunoSEQ multiplex PCR, the repertoire was profiled, and TCRdb retains in-frame clones only, with some absent. The DNA was the basis for D and trimming; V, J and clone size are from that table. The sample gives 91,000 or so clones, under 95% of which show up once; about 3.9% is in the top ten. The sequence derives from a woman between 45 and 65 years old in a cohort sampled during active COVID-19. Input material: peripheral blood. This chain connects TRBV6-5 to TRBJ1-5, with 7 nucleotides matching TRBD1. The CDR3 sequence is CASSFTGGNQPQHF. DNA of the CDR3: TGTGCCAGCAGCTTCACAGGGGGCAATCAGCCCCAGCATTTT.